Given below is one T cell receptor (beta chain) in context. It has no known antigen specificity. No much larger clone is present one base from it, and per-base qualities are unavailable. The data belong to a study of OX40 agonist ivuxolimab in advanced cancers. With regard to the full study: The costimulatory receptor OX40 (CD134) was targeted by ivuxolimab, a fully human IgG2 agonistic monoclonal antibody. Intravenous ivuxolimab was administered to patients every 2 weeks at six dose levels: 0.01, 0.1, 0.3, 1.5, 3 and 10 mg/kg. Of the roughly 53 patients in dose escalation, about 20 had hepatocellular carcinoma, roughly 15 had melanoma, 9 had renal cell carcinoma and 9 had head and neck cancer. A male proportion of roughly 80% and a mean age of roughly 55 years, ranging from about 23 to 90, were recorded for the dose-escalation cohort. Prior anti-PD-1, anti-PD-L1 or anti-CTLA-4 therapy was permitted, and about 40% of dose-escalation patients had received checkpoint inhibitors. Partial responses were achieved by three dose-escalation patients, of whom one had hepatocellular carcinoma and two had cutaneous melanoma. Peripheral TCRbeta sequencing aimed to test whether ivuxolimab altered TCR sequence diversity and caused clonal T-cell expansion. The paper covers the monotherapy dose-escalation part of the phase I ivuxolimab trial, which included N ≈ 52 patients. Results and caveats for the whole study, not just this receptor: Low levels of normalized T-cell clonal expansion were also shown by some nonresponding patients. Partial responders in the 0.1-3.0 mg/kg groups had among the lowest normalized peripheral clonal expansion, especially among CD8+ T cells. The antigen specificity of the peripheral T cells that underwent clonal expansion was not determined. At doses from 0.1 to 3.0 mg/kg, clonal expansion was seen in both CD4+ and CD8+ blood T cells between baseline and week 6. After ivuxolimab, more expanded clones were found on average in CD8+ T cells than in CD4+ T cells.

The trial excluded patients who had a history of autoimmune disease or who were on systemic immunosuppression. In every dose cohort, peripheral blood was drawn for TCR sequencing at baseline, cycle 4 day 1, and cycle 7 day 1. The samples were taken from a phase I, first-in-human, multicenter, open-label dose-escalation trial of ivuxolimab. The trial enrolled adults with locally advanced or metastatic head and neck squamous cell, hepatocellular, melanoma or renal cell carcinoma. Before TCR sequencing, CD4+ T cells and CD8+ T cells from peripheral blood were sorted into separate populations. Trimmed from V: 5 bases; trimmed from J: 6 bases; junction bases lacking a gene match: 3. The CDR3, from cysteine to phenylalanine, totals 13 residues. Of the read, only the CDR3 DNA is kept; its 39 bases are in frame from base 1. Looking up the germline V gene yields CDR1 MNHEY and CDR2 SVGAGI. To sequence the TCRbeta CDR3 region, genomic DNA was isolated from the sorted cells. The immunoSEQ Assay was used for sequencing of TCRbeta CDR3 regions. TCRdb retrieved this table from immuneACCESS and kept in-frame rearrangements only. Not all clones are present; in checked studies, unresolved V genes account for under half, and no reason is known for the remainder. The sample table holds more than 75,000 clones, of which 89% were seen once. The ten largest clones capture roughly 0.38% of the sample.

Here the chain combines TRBV6-5 and TRBJ2-2; 7 of the junction bases match TRBD1. The sequence came from an adult with an advanced solid tumor such as melanoma, head and neck, liver or kidney cancer. The sample was CD4+ or CD8+ T cells sorted from blood, taken in a trial of the OX40 agonist ivuxolimab. In nucleotides, the sequence is TGTGCCAGCAGTGGACAGGCGGCCGGGGAGCTGTTTTTT. It codes for CASSGQAAGELFF.